The T cell receptor (beta chain) under discussion was sequenced for a study of graft-versus-host responses after intestinal transplantation. Study details: Grafts were multivisceral, liver-intestinal, or isolated intestinal. Overall study findings and caveats: Among recipient marrow samples, GvH clones were found; some appeared first in ileum or blood. Circulating GvH clone levels at their peak were associated with HvG declines (early post-transplant).

TCRdb keeps only in-frame clones here, not all; method: immunoSEQ multiplex PCR. Among around 54,000 clones, 75% to 95% were seen once, and the ten largest hold roughly 6%. As for this clone: The antigen remains undetermined.

This sequence was found in a human patient who received an intestinal transplant, so some T cells may come from the graft donor. This specimen consisted of PBMCs, obtained approximately 660 days after intestinal transplant.

CDR3 residues: CSVATRNADTQYF. CDR3 bases: TGCAGCGTTGCGACCCGGAACGCAGATACGCAGTATTTT. J is TRBJ2-3 and V is TRBV29-1; no definite D call. The ends were cut back, 4 bases at V and 4 bases at J, with 12 bases in the middle. Germline values: CDR1 SQVTM, CDR2 ANQGSEA. This CDR3 has 13 amino acids.